There are a few counts of the clone carrying this TCR beta chain. V dropped 1 base and J dropped 4 bases, with 19 bases sitting between them. CDR1 is SGHAT and CDR2 is FQNNGV in the germline V gene. This CDR3 has 17 amino acids. A second PCR, run for roughly 7 to 12 cycles, used a sample-barcoded 5' primer plus a J-beta primer mix. A single record per CDR3 protein comes from TCRdb applying MiXCR to the 5' RACE reads. The sample has roughly 1,500,000 distinct CDR3 sequences, about 31% seen once. The entry originates in a study of blood T cells in healthy people across ages. The sequence came from a woman under 40 in good health. The J gene is TRBJ2-5, the V gene TRBV11-2; perhaps D is TRBD1 or TRBD2 (5 bases each). The material sequenced was blood. The CDR3 region is CASSLVPRGRKGETQYF. The DNA for the CDR3 is TGTGCCAGCAGCTTAGTCCCCCGGGGACGGAAGGGAGAGACCCAGTACTTC.